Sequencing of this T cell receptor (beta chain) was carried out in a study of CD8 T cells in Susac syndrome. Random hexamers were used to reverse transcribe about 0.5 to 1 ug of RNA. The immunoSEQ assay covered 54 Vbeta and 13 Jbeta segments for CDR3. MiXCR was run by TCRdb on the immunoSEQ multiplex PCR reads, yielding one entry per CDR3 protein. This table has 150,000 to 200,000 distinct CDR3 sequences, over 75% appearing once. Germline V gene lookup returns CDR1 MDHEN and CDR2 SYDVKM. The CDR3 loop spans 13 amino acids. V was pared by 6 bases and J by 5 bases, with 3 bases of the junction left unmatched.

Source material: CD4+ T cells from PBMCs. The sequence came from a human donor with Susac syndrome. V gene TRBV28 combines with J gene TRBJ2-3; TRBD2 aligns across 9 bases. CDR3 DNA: TGTGCCAGCAGGACTAGCGGAGGAGATACGCAGTATTTT. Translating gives CASRTSGGDTQYF.